Below, 11 T cell receptor beta chains from the same sample are listed, as sequenced in a study of breast tumors, draining lymph nodes, adjacent tissues. TCRdb re-called the multiplex PCR reads through MiXCR, storing one row per CDR3 protein. This table has about 140,000 distinct CDR3 sequences, approximately 32% appearing once. Samples came from axillary lymph nodes draining the breast cancer. Input material: axillary lymph node tissue. Receptors originate from a female donor with breast cancer. Some clones in this sample may be carry-over from other donors' samples.

This clonotype has at least ten counts. The chain employs TRBV5-4 and TRBJ2-3; 8 positions match TRBD2. This CDR3 spans 20 amino acids. V lost 4 bases and J lost 0; bases outside the gene matches: 19. Germline values: CDR1 SGHNT, CDR2 YYREEE (reference sequence). CDR3 in amino acids: CASSNPHRGGATFSTDTQYF. In DNA form, the CDR3 reads TGTGCCAGCAGCAACCCACATCGGGGGGGAGCTACCTTTAGCACAGATACGCAGTATTTT.

In its sample, this clonotype was seen a few times. This chain links TRBV3-1 with TRBJ2-1; 8 nucleotides agree with TRBD2. In germline, CDR1 is LGHDT, CDR2 YNNKEL (reference sequence). CDR3 length equals 15 residues. With 4 bases clipped from V and 4 bases from J, the junction kept 6 bases outside the gene matches. CDR3 in amino acids: CASSPLGGGYNEQFF. In nucleotides, the CDR3 is TGTGCCAGCAGCCCACTCGGGGGGGGATACAATGAGCAGTTCTTC.

This chain links TRBV12-3 or TRBV12-4 with TRBJ1-4; 7 bases agree with TRBD1. The ends lost 6 bases at V and 7 bases at J; junction bases unmatched: 8. CDR3 length: 14 residues. CDR3 DNA sequence: TGTGCCAGCAGAGACAGGGTGGGGGGTGAAAAACTGTTTTTT. Translating it yields CASRDRVGGEKLFF.

This clonotype was counted a few times. The genes are TRBV19 and TRBJ1-1; a weak D match, TRBD1 (5 bases). The germline V and J ends were trimmed by 6 bases and 4 bases, with 18 bases remaining between them. CDR1 and CDR2 from the germline V gene are LNHDA and SQIVND (reference sequence). The CDR3 contains 15 residues. The CDR3 region has the DNA TGTGCCAGTAGGGAGGAGGGGACGTGGGGCACTGAAGCTTTCTTT. It specifies CASREEGTWGTEAFF. The full variable domain, with the rest looked up from reference TRBV19 and TRBJ1-1, is DGGITQSPKYLFRKEGQNVTLSCEQNLNHDAMYWYRQDPGQGLRLIYYSQIVNDFQKGDIAEGYSVSREKKESFPLTVTSAQKNPTAFYLCASREEGTWGTEAFFGQGTRLTVV.

The rearrangement uses TRBV5-1 and TRBJ2-7, with 9 positions matching TRBD1. With 7 bases clipped from V and 3 bases from J, the junction kept 8 bases outside the gene matches. Germline V gives CDR1 SGHRS, CDR2 YFSETQ. This CDR3 comprises 14 residues. CDR3 in amino acids: CASGVGTGFYEQYF. CDR3 nucleotides: TGCGCCAGCGGAGTGGGGACAGGGTTCTACGAGCAGTACTTC.

This clonotype was seen at least ten times. This chain joins TRBV13 and TRBJ2-7; D might be TRBD2 (6 bases). The CDR3 runs to 14 residues. Per the germline V gene, CDR1 is PRHDT and CDR2 is FYEKMQ (reference sequence). The V gene lost 5 bases and the J gene lost 4 bases, with 15 bases spanning the gap. CDR3 nucleotide sequence: TGTGCCAGCAGCCGCCGGGACTCGAGATACGAGCAGTACGTC. Protein: CASSRRDSRYEQYV.

The table lists this clonotype with many counts. The chain links TRBV7-2 to TRBJ2-4; the match to TRBD2 covers 10 bases. CDR3 length equals 17 residues. The V segment lost 5 bases and the J segment 2 bases; nucleotides outside the gene matches: 9. Looked up from germline, CDR1 is SGHTA and CDR2 is FQGNSA. In DNA, the CDR3 is TGTGCCAGCAGCGGGGGGGCTAGCGGGGGACCCAAAAACATTCAGTACTTC. Translated, it gives CASSGGASGGPKNIQYF.

The chain links TRBV5-1 to TRBJ2-3; D is unclear. V gave up 0 bases and J gave up 6 bases, with 11 bases separating them. CDR3 length equals 14 residues. Germline assignment: CDR1 SGHRS and CDR2 YFSETQ. The CDR3 DNA reads TGCGCCAGCAGCTTGGCAGTTAGAAGGGATACGCAGTATTTT. Its translation: CASSLAVRRDTQYF. The full variable domain, its missing parts supplied by reference TRBV5-1 and TRBJ2-3, is KAGVTQTPRYLIKTRGQQVTLSCSPISGHRSVSWYQQTPGQGLQFLFEYFSETQRNKGNFPGRFSGRQFSNSRSEMNVSTLELGDSALYLCASSLAVRRDTQYFGPGTRLTVL.

This clonotype has at least ten counts. This could be a read error, since a much larger clone is one nucleotide away. The chain combines TRBV5-6 with TRBJ2-7, with D possibly being TRBD1 or TRBD2 (5 bases each). The CDR3 covers 14 residues. V was trimmed by 6 bases and J by 3 bases, leaving 16 bases between them. Germline V gene sequence: CDR1 SGHDT, CDR2 YYEEEE. CDR3 region: CASIQEGPRYEQYF. CDR3 sequence (DNA): TGTGCCAGCATCCAAGAGGGACCGCGCTACGAGCAGTACTTC.

This clonotype was observed at least ten times. The chain carries TRBV7-9 and TRBJ2-7; D unclear. Germline-derived CDR1 and CDR2 are SEHNR and FQNEAQ (reference sequence). V lost 3 bases to trimming and J lost 7 bases, with 13 bases between them. The CDR3 consists of 13 residues. CDR3 protein: CASSFHGSGEQYF. In DNA, the CDR3 is TGTGCCAGCAGCTTCCACGGGTCTGGGGAGCAGTACTTC.

This clonotype came up many times. The gene calls are TRBV5-1 and TRBJ2-7; D possibly uses TRBD1 or TRBD2 (5 bases each). Germline CDR1 and CDR2: SGHRS and YFSETQ. V was pared by 7 bases and J by 5 bases, with 16 bases between. The CDR3 length is 13 residues. The CDR3 loop reads CASQLGLGDEQYF. Here the CDR3 DNA reads TGCGCCAGCCAACTCGGTCTGGGGGACGAGCAGTACTTC.